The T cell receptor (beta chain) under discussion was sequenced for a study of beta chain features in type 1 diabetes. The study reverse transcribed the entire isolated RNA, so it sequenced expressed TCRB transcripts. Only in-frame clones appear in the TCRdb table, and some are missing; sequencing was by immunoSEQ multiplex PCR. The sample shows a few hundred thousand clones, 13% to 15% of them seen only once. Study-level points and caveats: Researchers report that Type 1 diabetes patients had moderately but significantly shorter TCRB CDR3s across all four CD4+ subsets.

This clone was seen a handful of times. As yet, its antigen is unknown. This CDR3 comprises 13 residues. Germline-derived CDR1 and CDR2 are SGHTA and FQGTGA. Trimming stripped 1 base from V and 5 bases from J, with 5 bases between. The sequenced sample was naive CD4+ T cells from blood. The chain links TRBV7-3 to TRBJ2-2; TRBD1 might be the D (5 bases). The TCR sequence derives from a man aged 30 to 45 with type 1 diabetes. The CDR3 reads CASSLKGTGELFF. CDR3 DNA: TGTGCCAGCAGCTTAAAGGGGACCGGGGAGCTGTTTTTT.